This T cell receptor beta chain was sequenced for a study of T cell repertoires in cytomegalovirus infection (dated by TCRdb to between 2018 and 2021). Describing the broader study: The HLA type of each donor mattered for the analysis, because public TCR beta signatures pointed to carriage of CMV infection along with the matching HLA type.

What the authors observed across the whole study: The ex vivo response was dominated by HLA-C-restricted CMV-specific TCR beta clonotypes, which also provided the single most frequent clonotype in two of eight donors. In both this cohort and an independent roughly 400-donor cohort, the cumulative frequency of public TCR beta family members distinguished carriers of CMV infection plus the relevant HLA type.

The run used an Illumina HiSeq 1500. TCRdb redid the processing of the public reads, applying fastp at Q25 and MiXCR, and retained in-frame beta chains. Rows merge per CDR3 protein into single entries with the most common DNA and genes. The sample table shows 350,000 to 550,000 distinct CDR3 sequences, and roughly 30% are seen once. The ten largest account for roughly 13% of the sample. This clonotype was counted between two and nine times. Its antigen is not yet known. It has no much larger one-base neighbor in the sample; base qualities were not kept. CDR1 and CDR2 (MNHGY, SAAAGT) derive from the germline V gene. Trimming takes 4 bases from V and 7 bases from J, and the germline ends sit 8 bases apart. The CDR3 covers 11 residues, taking in both the cysteine and the phenylalanine. Here the CDR3 DNA is all that survives: 33 bases in frame from base 1.

The material sequenced was PBMCs. The sequence came from a human donor in good health (CMV status not recorded). Some clones in this sample may be carry-over from other donors' samples. The rearrangement combines TRBV6-8 with TRBJ2-7; a weak D assignment points to TRBD2 (5 bases agree). The CDR3 protein is CASSSSGEQYF. Here is the DNA: TGTGCCAGCAGTTCCTCGGGGGAGCAGTACTTC.